This TCR beta chain was recovered during a study of human T cells and chemical hapten exposure. Study context: In the sensitization step, 2% DPC was placed on approximately 2 cm by approximately 2 cm of upper inner arm skin. Alopecia areata, totalis or universalis affected patients, mainly female. Overall study findings and caveats: Patch test score was positively correlated with the counts of TCRs that had expanded at PT1.

Time point denoted: pre-sensitization, week 0. Documented treatment: therapeutic diphenylcyclopropenone sensitization with weekly scalp DPC. Donors, patients with alopecia ranging from 18 to 70 years old and judged suitable for DPC, provided samples. This CDR3 region has 13 residues. V gave up 2 bases and J gave up 4 bases, with 9 bases separating them. Germline CDR1 and CDR2: SGHTA and FQGNSA. TCRdb recomputed calls from the RACE reads with MiXCR, one row per CDR3 protein. Here the sample spans 240,000 or so distinct CDR3 sequences, about 9% being singletons. This clonotype appeared many times. The antigen remains unidentified.

Material: whole blood, obtained in connection with sensitization to the hapten diphenylcyclopropenone (DPC). This TCR was recovered from a woman aged 40-49 years with alopecia areata. Some clones in this sample may be carry-over from other donors' samples. This chain connects TRBV7-2 to TRBJ2-7, with no clear D. The CDR3 coding sequence is TGTGCCAGCAGCTTAAGTCGGATATACGAGCAGTACTTC. Amino acids: CASSLSRIYEQYF. Filled out from reference TRBV7-2 and TRBJ2-7, the complete variable domain reads GAGVSQSPSNKVTEKGKDVELRCDPISGHTALYWYRQSLGQGLEFLIYFQGNSAPDKSGLPSDRFSAERTGGSVSTLTIQRTQQEDSAVYLCASSLSRIYEQYFGPGTRLTVT.